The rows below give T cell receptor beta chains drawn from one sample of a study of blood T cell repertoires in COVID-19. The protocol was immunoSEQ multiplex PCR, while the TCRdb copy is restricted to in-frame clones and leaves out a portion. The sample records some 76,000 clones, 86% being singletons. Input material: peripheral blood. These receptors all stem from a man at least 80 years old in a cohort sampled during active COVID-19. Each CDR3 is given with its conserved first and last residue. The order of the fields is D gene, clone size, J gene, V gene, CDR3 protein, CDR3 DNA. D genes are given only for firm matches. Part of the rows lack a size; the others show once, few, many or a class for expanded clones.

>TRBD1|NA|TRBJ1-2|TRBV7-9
CASSLVGQGLIFYGYTF
TGTGCCAGCAGCTTAGTCGGACAGGGGCTAATTTTCTATGGCTACACCTTC
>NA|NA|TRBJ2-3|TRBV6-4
CASSEAHQRDTQYF
TGTGCCAGCAGTGAAGCTCACCAGCGGGATACGCAGTATTTT
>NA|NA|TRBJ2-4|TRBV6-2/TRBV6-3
CASSYGGQVTKNIQYF
TGTGCCAGCAGTTATGGGGGCCAGGTGACCAAAAACATTCAGTACTTC
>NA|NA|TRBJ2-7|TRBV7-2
CASSPSSLATYEQYF
TGTGCCAGCAGCCCATCATCCCTAGCGACCTACGAGCAGTACTTC
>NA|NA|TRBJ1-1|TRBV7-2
CASRLHRETEAFF
TGTGCCAGCAGACTGCACAGGGAAACTGAAGCTTTCTTT
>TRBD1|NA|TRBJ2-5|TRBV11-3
CASSPRTGQETQYF
TGTGCCAGCAGCCCTCGGACAGGACAAGAGACCCAGTACTTC
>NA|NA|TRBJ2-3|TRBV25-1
CARYSRGSTDTQYF
TGTGCCAGGTACTCGCGGGGTAGCACAGATACGCAGTATTTT
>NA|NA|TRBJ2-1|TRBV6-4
CASSEQGLGNNEQFF
TGTGCCAGCAGTGAGCAGGGTTTGGGGAACAATGAGCAGTTCTTC
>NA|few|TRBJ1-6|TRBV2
CASGREGRYNSPLHF
TGTGCCAGCGGCCGGGAGGGGCGGTATAATTCACCCCTCCACTTT
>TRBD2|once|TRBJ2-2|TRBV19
CASNALAGGNTGELFF
TGTGCCAGTAACGCACTAGCGGGGGGCAACACCGGGGAGCTGTTTTTT
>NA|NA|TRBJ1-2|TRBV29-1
CSVEGQFWANYGYTF
TGCAGCGTTGAAGGTCAGTTCTGGGCCAACTATGGCTACACCTTC
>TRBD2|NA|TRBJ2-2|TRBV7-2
CASSLGPSGGAKGELFF
TGTGCCAGCAGCTTAGGGCCTAGCGGGGGGGCGAAAGGGGAGCTGTTTTTT
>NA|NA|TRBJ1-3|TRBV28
CASSFLRSSGNTIYF
TGTGCCAGCAGTTTTTTGCGGAGCTCTGGAAACACCATATATTTT
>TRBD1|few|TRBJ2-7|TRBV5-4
CASSYTGAGYEQYF
TGTGCCAGCAGTTATACAGGGGCTGGTTACGAGCAGTACTTC
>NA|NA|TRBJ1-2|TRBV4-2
CASSQDSRRVGGYTF
TGTGCCAGCAGCCAAGATTCGCGGCGGGTGGGGGGCTACACCTTC
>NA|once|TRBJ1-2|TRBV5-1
CASSLTYINYGYTF
TGCGCCAGCAGTTTAACATACATAAACTATGGCTACACCTTC
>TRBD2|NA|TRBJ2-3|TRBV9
CASSPRLAGGPDTQYF
TGTGCCAGCAGCCCGAGACTAGCGGGGGGGCCAGATACGCAGTATTTT
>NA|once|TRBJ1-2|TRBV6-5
CASSYQGRYGYTF
TGTGCCAGCAGTTATCAGGGAAGGTATGGCTACACCTTC
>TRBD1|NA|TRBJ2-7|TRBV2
CASRKTGGQGEQYF
TGTGCCAGCCGTAAGACAGGGGGCCAGGGGGAGCAGTACTTC
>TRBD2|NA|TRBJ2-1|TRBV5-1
CATKTSGASYEQFF
TGCGCCACCAAGACTAGCGGGGCCTCGTATGAGCAGTTCTTC
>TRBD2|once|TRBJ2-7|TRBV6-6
CASSYGGGSLYEQYF
TGTGCCAGCAGTTACGGCGGGGGAAGCCTCTACGAGCAGTACTTC
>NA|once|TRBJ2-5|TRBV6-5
CASILTGPLQETQYF
TGTGCCAGCATCCTGACAGGCCCTCTCCAAGAGACCCAGTACTTC
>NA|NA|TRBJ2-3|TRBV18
CASSLLASTDTQYF
TGTGCCAGCTCACTCCTAGCGAGCACAGATACGCAGTATTTT
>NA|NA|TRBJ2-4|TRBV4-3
CASSQDLGGAKNIQYF
TGCGCCAGCAGCCAAGATTTGGGAGGAGCCAAAAACATTCAGTACTTC
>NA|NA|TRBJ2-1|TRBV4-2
CASSRPLAIEQFF
TGTGCCAGCAGCCGGCCCCTAGCGATTGAGCAGTTCTTC
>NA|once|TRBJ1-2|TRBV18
CASSPFETGWDYGYTF
TGTGCCAGCTCACCCTTTGAAACAGGATGGGACTATGGCTACACCTTC
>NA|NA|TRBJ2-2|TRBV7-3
CASSSKLLANTGELFF
TGTGCCAGCAGCTCCAAACTGCTCGCGAACACCGGGGAGCTGTTTTTT
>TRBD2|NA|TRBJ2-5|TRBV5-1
CASSLAGGETQYF
TGCGCCAGCAGCTTAGCGGGGGGGGAGACCCAGTACTTC
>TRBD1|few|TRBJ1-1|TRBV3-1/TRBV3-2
CASSLEQGPAFF
TGTGCCAGCAGCCTAGAACAGGGGCCGGCTTTCTTT
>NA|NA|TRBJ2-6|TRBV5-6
CASSFNRNSGANVLTF
TGTGCCAGCAGCTTTAATAGAAATTCTGGGGCCAACGTCCTGACTTTC
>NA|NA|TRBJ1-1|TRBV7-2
CASSPKGGRPTEAFF
TGTGCCAGCAGTCCTAAGGGAGGACGCCCCACTGAAGCTTTCTTT
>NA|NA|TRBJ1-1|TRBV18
CASSPFSAALNTEAFF
TGTGCCAGCTCACCTTTCAGCGCAGCTTTGAACACTGAAGCTTTCTTT
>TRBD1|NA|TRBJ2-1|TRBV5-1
CASSWPGTDEQFF
TGCGCCAGCAGCTGGCCCGGGACAGATGAGCAGTTCTTC
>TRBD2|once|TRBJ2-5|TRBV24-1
CATSVALLAGGSETQYF
TGTGCCACCAGTGTCGCCCTCCTAGCGGGGGGTTCCGAGACCCAGTACTTC
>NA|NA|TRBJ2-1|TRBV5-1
CASSARRGGDNEQFF
TGCGCCAGCAGCGCGAGGAGGGGCGGGGACAATGAGCAGTTCTTC
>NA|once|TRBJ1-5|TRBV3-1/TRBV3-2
CASSPQIRIWTASYSNQPQHF
TGTGCCAGCAGCCCGCAAATCCGAATATGGACAGCTAGTTATAGCAATCAGCCCCAGCATTTT
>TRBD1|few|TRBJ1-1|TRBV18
CASSLGQGNTEAFF
TGTGCCAGCTCACTAGGACAGGGGAACACTGAAGCTTTCTTT
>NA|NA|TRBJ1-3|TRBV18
CASSPGLTTSTGNTIYF
TGTGCCAGCTCACCAGGGCTAACGACATCTACGGGAAACACCATATATTTT
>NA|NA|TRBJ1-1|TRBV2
CASSEAAGGAAFF
TGTGCCAGCAGTGAAGCCGCGGGGGGGGCAGCTTTCTTT
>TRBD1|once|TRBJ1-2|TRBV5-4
CASSQGQGYGYTF
TGTGCCAGCAGTCAAGGACAGGGATATGGCTACACCTTC
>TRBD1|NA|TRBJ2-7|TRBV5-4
CASSPSRDRVSEQYF
TGTGCCAGCAGCCCGTCCCGGGACAGGGTTTCCGAGCAGTACTTC
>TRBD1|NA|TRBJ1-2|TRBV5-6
CASGALGQGFYGYTF
TGTGCCAGCGGTGCGTTGGGACAGGGATTCTATGGCTACACCTTC
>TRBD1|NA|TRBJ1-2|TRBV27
CASSERPGQGYGYTF
TGTGCCAGCAGCGAAAGACCGGGACAGGGGTATGGCTACACCTTC
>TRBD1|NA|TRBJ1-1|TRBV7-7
CASSFILAPRGRPQPEAFF
TGTGCCAGCAGCTTTATATTAGCCCCCAGGGGGCGCCCCCAGCCTGAAGCTTTCTTT
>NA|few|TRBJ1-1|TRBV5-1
CASSSREDGGAEAFF
TGCGCCAGCAGCTCGCGGGAGGACGGGGGCGCTGAAGCTTTCTTT